A selection of T cell receptor beta chains follows, all from one sample in a study of OX40 agonist ivuxolimab in advanced cancers. Assay used: immunoSEQ multiplex PCR; TCRdb lists only in-frame clones, some missing. Among 98,000 or so clones listed, 89% were seen once. This material consisted of CD4+ or CD8+ T cells sorted from blood, taken in a trial of the OX40 agonist ivuxolimab. These receptors originate from an adult with an advanced solid tumor such as melanoma, head and neck, liver or kidney cancer. CDR3s include the opening cysteine and the closing phenylalanine or tryptophan. Fields, in order: D gene, V gene, clone size, J gene, CDR3 protein, CDR3 DNA. D genes are given only for firm matches. Part of the rows lack a size; the others show once, few, many or a class for expanded clones.

d_gene: .; v_gene: TRBV28; abundance: .; j_gene: TRBJ1-5; CDR3aa: CASRLHSNQPQHF; CDR3nt: TGTGCCAGCAGGCTTCATAGCAATCAGCCCCAGCATTTT
d_gene: .; v_gene: TRBV6-6; abundance: .; j_gene: TRBJ1-5; CDR3aa: CASSQDQPQHF; CDR3nt: TGTGCCAGCAGTCAAGATCAGCCCCAGCATTTT
d_gene: .; v_gene: TRBV7-3; abundance: .; j_gene: TRBJ2-7; CDR3aa: CASSLSPERAYEQYF; CDR3nt: TGTGCCAGCAGCTTGTCCCCTGAGCGGGCCTACGAGCAGTACTTC
d_gene: TRBD1; v_gene: TRBV7-2; abundance: .; j_gene: TRBJ2-7; CDR3aa: CASSPRTGDYEQYF; CDR3nt: TGTGCCAGCAGCCCCCGGACAGGGGACTACGAGCAGTACTTC
d_gene: .; v_gene: TRBV11-2; abundance: few; j_gene: TRBJ1-5; CDR3aa: CASRATLNQPQHF; CDR3nt: TGTGCCAGCAGAGCTACCCTAAATCAGCCCCAGCATTTT
d_gene: TRBD2; v_gene: TRBV10-3; abundance: .; j_gene: TRBJ2-1; CDR3aa: CAISSILLAGGPGNEQFF; CDR3nt: TGTGCCATCAGTTCCATATTACTAGCGGGAGGGCCGGGGAATGAGCAGTTCTTC
d_gene: TRBD1; v_gene: TRBV5-1; abundance: .; j_gene: TRBJ1-2; CDR3aa: CASSFDRADGYGYTF; CDR3nt: TGCGCCAGCAGCTTCGACAGGGCAGATGGCTATGGCTACACCTTC
d_gene: .; v_gene: TRBV19; abundance: .; j_gene: TRBJ1-1; CDR3aa: CASSIAAPNTEAFF; CDR3nt: TGTGCCAGTAGTATAGCGGCCCCGAACACTGAAGCTTTCTTT
d_gene: .; v_gene: TRBV6-5; abundance: .; j_gene: TRBJ2-1; CDR3aa: CASGRYNEQFF; CDR3nt: TGTGCCAGCGGGAGGTACAATGAGCAGTTCTTC
d_gene: .; v_gene: TRBV29-1; abundance: .; j_gene: TRBJ1-4; CDR3aa: CSVDRGSNEKLFF; CDR3nt: TGCAGCGTTGACCGGGGGTCTAATGAAAAACTGTTTTTT
d_gene: .; v_gene: TRBV5-5; abundance: .; j_gene: TRBJ1-3; CDR3aa: CASSIGDSAGNTIYF; CDR3nt: TGTGCCAGCAGCATAGGGGACTCGGCTGGAAACACCATATATTTT
d_gene: TRBD1; v_gene: TRBV28; abundance: .; j_gene: TRBJ2-5; CDR3aa: CASRRQGTGKETQYF; CDR3nt: TGTGCCAGCAGGAGACAAGGGACAGGGAAAGAGACCCAGTACTTC
d_gene: .; v_gene: TRBV30; abundance: .; j_gene: TRBJ1-1; CDR3aa: CAWSVGSRTEAFF; CDR3nt: TGTGCCTGGAGTGTTGGGTCGAGAACTGAAGCTTTCTTT
d_gene: TRBD1; v_gene: TRBV27; abundance: .; j_gene: TRBJ2-7; CDR3aa: CASSPYPGTGGIYEQYF; CDR3nt: TGTGCCAGCAGTCCCTACCCAGGGACAGGGGGCATCTACGAGCAGTACTTC
d_gene: .; v_gene: TRBV5-1; abundance: .; j_gene: TRBJ2-7; CDR3aa: CASSLADGVDEQYF; CDR3nt: TGCGCCAGCAGCTTGGCGGATGGGGTGGACGAGCAGTACTTC
d_gene: .; v_gene: TRBV19; abundance: .; j_gene: TRBJ1-5; CDR3aa: CASTRSYNQPQHF; CDR3nt: TGTGCCAGTACCAGATCTTACAATCAGCCCCAGCATTTT
d_gene: .; v_gene: TRBV30; abundance: .; j_gene: TRBJ1-1; CDR3aa: CAWSHKRRGTEAFF; CDR3nt: TGTGCCTGGAGTCATAAAAGGCGGGGCACTGAAGCTTTCTTT
d_gene: .; v_gene: TRBV6-1; abundance: .; j_gene: TRBJ2-5; CDR3aa: CASSEAIRDIVTQYF; CDR3nt: TGTGCCAGCAGTGAAGCTATCAGGGATATAGTGACCCAGTACTTC
d_gene: TRBD1; v_gene: TRBV10-3; abundance: .; j_gene: TRBJ2-6; CDR3aa: CAISDGTGSNVLTF; CDR3nt: TGTGCCATCAGTGACGGGACAGGGAGCAACGTCCTGACTTTC
d_gene: .; v_gene: TRBV4-3; abundance: .; j_gene: TRBJ2-5; CDR3aa: CASSQEGNGAKETQYF; CDR3nt: TGCGCCAGCAGCCAAGAAGGGAACGGGGCAAAAGAGACCCAGTACTTC
d_gene: TRBD1; v_gene: TRBV7-2; abundance: once; j_gene: TRBJ1-2; CDR3aa: CASSPKGTGGAVDGYTF; CDR3nt: TGTGCCAGCAGCCCAAAGGGGACAGGGGGCGCGGTGGATGGCTACACCTTC
d_gene: TRBD2; v_gene: TRBV6-4; abundance: .; j_gene: TRBJ2-1; CDR3aa: CASSDLAGADEQFF; CDR3nt: TGTGCCAGCAGTGACCTAGCGGGAGCCGATGAGCAGTTCTTC
d_gene: .; v_gene: TRBV25-1; abundance: .; j_gene: TRBJ1-2; CDR3aa: CASSYSGQVGYTF; CDR3nt: TGTGCCAGCAGTTATTCAGGGCAAGTGGGCTACACCTTC
d_gene: TRBD1; v_gene: TRBV9; abundance: .; j_gene: TRBJ1-1; CDR3aa: CASSVVGTGFTEAFF; CDR3nt: TGTGCCAGCAGCGTAGTCGGGACAGGGTTCACTGAAGCTTTCTTT
d_gene: TRBD2; v_gene: TRBV5-1; abundance: .; j_gene: TRBJ2-2; CDR3aa: CASRYGTTDTGELFF; CDR3nt: TGCGCCAGCAGGTACGGGACTACCGACACCGGGGAGCTGTTTTTT
d_gene: TRBD2; v_gene: TRBV2; abundance: .; j_gene: TRBJ2-6; CDR3aa: CASSGRAFSGANVLTF; CDR3nt: TGTGCCAGCAGCGGGAGGGCCTTCTCTGGGGCCAACGTCCTGACTTTC
d_gene: .; v_gene: TRBV27; abundance: .; j_gene: TRBJ2-1; CDR3aa: CASSFQGIGGGNEQFF; CDR3nt: TGTGCCAGCAGTTTCCAGGGGATCGGAGGGGGCAATGAGCAGTTCTTC
d_gene: .; v_gene: TRBV30; abundance: .; j_gene: TRBJ1-2; CDR3aa: CAWARDYGYTF; CDR3nt: TGTGCCTGGGCAAGGGACTATGGCTACACCTTC
d_gene: .; v_gene: TRBV7-9; abundance: .; j_gene: TRBJ2-2; CDR3aa: CASSLGQNTGELFF; CDR3nt: TGTGCCAGCAGCTTAGGACAGAACACCGGGGAGCTGTTTTTT
d_gene: .; v_gene: TRBV9; abundance: .; j_gene: TRBJ2-1; CDR3aa: CASSAGQFTNEQFF; CDR3nt: TGTGCCAGCAGCGCCGGACAGTTTACAAATGAGCAGTTCTTC
d_gene: .; v_gene: TRBV10-2; abundance: .; j_gene: TRBJ1-3; CDR3aa: CASSEAFFPRSGNTIYF; CDR3nt: TGCGCCAGCAGTGAGGCCTTTTTTCCCCGCTCTGGAAACACCATATATTTT
d_gene: .; v_gene: TRBV6-6; abundance: .; j_gene: TRBJ1-5; CDR3aa: CASSSLPHQPQHF; CDR3nt: TGTGCCAGCAGTTCTCTCCCCCATCAGCCCCAGCATTTT
d_gene: .; v_gene: TRBV6-1; abundance: .; j_gene: TRBJ1-4; CDR3aa: CAISDSANEKLFF; CDR3nt: TGTGCCATTTCGGACAGCGCTAATGAAAAACTGTTTTTT
d_gene: TRBD2; v_gene: TRBV5-1; abundance: .; j_gene: TRBJ2-3; CDR3aa: CASSLAGLAGVDTQYF; CDR3nt: TGCGCCAGCAGCTTGGCGGGACTAGCGGGGGTAGATACGCAGTATTTT
d_gene: TRBD1; v_gene: TRBV4-3; abundance: few; j_gene: TRBJ1-2; CDR3aa: CASSRSDRATRRGYTF; CDR3nt: TGCGCCAGCAGCCGATCGGACAGGGCAACAAGAAGGGGCTACACCTTC
d_gene: .; v_gene: TRBV2; abundance: .; j_gene: TRBJ2-7; CDR3aa: CASSPNYEQYF; CDR3nt: TGTGCCAGCAGTCCCAACTACGAGCAGTACTTC
d_gene: .; v_gene: TRBV15; abundance: .; j_gene: TRBJ1-6; CDR3aa: CATSSGLVESPLHF; CDR3nt: TGTGCCACCAGCAGCGGGTTGGTAGAGTCACCCCTCCACTTT
d_gene: .; v_gene: TRBV11-2; abundance: .; j_gene: TRBJ2-7; CDR3aa: CASSKDSYEQYF; CDR3nt: TGTGCCAGCAGCAAAGACAGTTACGAGCAGTACTTC
d_gene: .; v_gene: TRBV9; abundance: .; j_gene: TRBJ1-5; CDR3aa: CASSQFQGQPQHF; CDR3nt: TGTGCCAGCAGCCAATTCCAAGGCCAGCCCCAGCATTTT
d_gene: .; v_gene: TRBV19; abundance: .; j_gene: TRBJ1-2; CDR3aa: CASSNGQRGNYGYTF; CDR3nt: TGTGCCAGTAGTAACGGACAGCGGGGGAACTATGGCTACACCTTC
d_gene: TRBD1; v_gene: TRBV6-5; abundance: .; j_gene: TRBJ1-2; CDR3aa: CASSSGTGPYGYTF; CDR3nt: TGTGCCAGCTCTTCGGGGACAGGTCCTTATGGCTACACCTTC
d_gene: .; v_gene: TRBV5-6; abundance: .; j_gene: TRBJ1-2; CDR3aa: CASSLLGRNYGYTF; CDR3nt: TGTGCCAGCAGTTTGCTGGGACGGAATTATGGCTACACCTTC
d_gene: .; v_gene: TRBV2; abundance: .; j_gene: TRBJ2-5; CDR3aa: CASSIGLGIQETQYF; CDR3nt: TGTGCCAGCAGTATAGGACTGGGAATCCAAGAGACCCAGTACTTC
d_gene: .; v_gene: TRBV6-6; abundance: .; j_gene: TRBJ1-3; CDR3aa: CASTSLDISGNTIYF; CDR3nt: TGTGCCAGCACTTCACTGGACATCTCTGGAAACACCATATATTTT
d_gene: .; v_gene: TRBV5-1; abundance: .; j_gene: TRBJ1-1; CDR3aa: CASSLMTGDTNTEAFF; CDR3nt: TGCGCCAGCAGCTTAATGACAGGAGATACTAACACTGAAGCTTTCTTT